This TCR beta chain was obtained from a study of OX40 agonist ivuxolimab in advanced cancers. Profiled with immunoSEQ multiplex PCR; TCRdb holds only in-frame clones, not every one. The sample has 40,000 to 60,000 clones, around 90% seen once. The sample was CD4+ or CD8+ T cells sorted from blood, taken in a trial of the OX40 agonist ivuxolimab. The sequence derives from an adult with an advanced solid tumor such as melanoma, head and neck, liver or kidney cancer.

CDR3 region: CASSPRGAFGATNEKLFF. Written as DNA, the CDR3 is TGTGCCAGCAGCCCGCGGGGGGCATTCGGAGCAACTAATGAAAAACTGTTTTTT. The V gene is TRBV11-3, the J gene TRBJ1-4; possibly TRBD1 for D (6 bases). Germline lookup yields CDR1 SGHNT and CDR2 YENEEA. The ends were cut back, 5 bases at V and 0 bases at J, with 19 bases in the middle. The CDR3 runs 18 residues. The variable domain in full, with the rest retrieved from reference TRBV11-3 and TRBJ1-4, is EAGVVQSPRYKIIEKKQPVAFWCNPISGHNTLYWYLQNLGQGPELLIRYENEEAVDDSQLPKDRFSAERLKGVDSTLKIQPAELGDSAVYLCASSPRGAFGATNEKLFFGSGTQLSVL.